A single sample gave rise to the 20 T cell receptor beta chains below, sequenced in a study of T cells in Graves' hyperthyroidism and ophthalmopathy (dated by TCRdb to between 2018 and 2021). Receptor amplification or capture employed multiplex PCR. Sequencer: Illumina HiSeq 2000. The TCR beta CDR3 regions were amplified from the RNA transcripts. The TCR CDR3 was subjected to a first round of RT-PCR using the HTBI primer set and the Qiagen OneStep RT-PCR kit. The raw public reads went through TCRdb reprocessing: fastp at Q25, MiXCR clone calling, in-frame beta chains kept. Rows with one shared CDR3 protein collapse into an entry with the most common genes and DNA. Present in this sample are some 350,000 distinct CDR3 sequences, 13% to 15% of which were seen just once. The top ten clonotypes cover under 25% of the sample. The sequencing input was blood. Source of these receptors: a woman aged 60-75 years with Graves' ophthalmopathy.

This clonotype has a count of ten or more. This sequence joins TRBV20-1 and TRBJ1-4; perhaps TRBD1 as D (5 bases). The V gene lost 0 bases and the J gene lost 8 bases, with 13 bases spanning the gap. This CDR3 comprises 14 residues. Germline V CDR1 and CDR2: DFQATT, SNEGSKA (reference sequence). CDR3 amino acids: CSAREGTGGEKLFF. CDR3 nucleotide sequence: TGCAGTGCTAGAGAGGGAACAGGAGGGGAAAAACTGTTTTTT.

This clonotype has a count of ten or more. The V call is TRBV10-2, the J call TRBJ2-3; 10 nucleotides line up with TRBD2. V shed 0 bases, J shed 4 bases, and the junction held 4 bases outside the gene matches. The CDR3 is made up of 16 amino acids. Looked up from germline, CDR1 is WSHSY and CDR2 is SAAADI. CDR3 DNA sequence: TGCGCCAGCAGTGAGTCGAGCGGGAGGGCCCCAGATACGCAGTATTTT. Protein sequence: CASSESSGRAPDTQYF.

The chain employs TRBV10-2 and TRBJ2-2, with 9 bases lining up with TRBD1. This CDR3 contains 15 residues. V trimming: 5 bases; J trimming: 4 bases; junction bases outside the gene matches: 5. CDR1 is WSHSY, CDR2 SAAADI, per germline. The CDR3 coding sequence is TGCGCCAGCAGTAATACAGGGGGCTTCACCGGGGAGCTGTTTTTT. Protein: CASSNTGGFTGELFF.

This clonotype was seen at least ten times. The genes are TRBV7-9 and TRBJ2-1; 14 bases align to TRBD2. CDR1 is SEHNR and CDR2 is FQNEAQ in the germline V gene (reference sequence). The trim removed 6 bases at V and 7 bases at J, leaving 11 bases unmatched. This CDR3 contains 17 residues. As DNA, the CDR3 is TGTGCCAGCAGTAACCCCGGGACTAGCGGGAGCCGGAATGAGCAGTTCTTC. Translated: CASSNPGTSGSRNEQFF.

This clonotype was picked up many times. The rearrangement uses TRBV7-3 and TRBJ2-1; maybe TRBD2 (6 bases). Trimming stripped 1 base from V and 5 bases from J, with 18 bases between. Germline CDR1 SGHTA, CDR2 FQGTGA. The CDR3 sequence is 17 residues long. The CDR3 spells CASSLRPAGTLNNEQFF. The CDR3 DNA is TGTGCCAGCAGCTTAAGGCCAGCGGGTACCCTCAACAATGAGCAGTTCTTC.

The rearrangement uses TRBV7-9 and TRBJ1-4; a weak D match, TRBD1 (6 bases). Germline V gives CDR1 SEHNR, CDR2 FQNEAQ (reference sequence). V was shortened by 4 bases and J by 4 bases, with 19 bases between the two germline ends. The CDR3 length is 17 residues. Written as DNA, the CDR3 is TGTGCCAGCAGCTCTTCACCGCGACAGGAGTTTAATGAAAAACTGTTTTTT. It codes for CASSSSPRQEFNEKLFF. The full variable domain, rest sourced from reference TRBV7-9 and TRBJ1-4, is DTGVSQNPRHKITKRGQNVTFRCDPISEHNRLYWYRQTLGQGPEFLTYFQNEAQLEKSRLLSDRFSAERPKGSFSTLEIQRTEQGDSAMYLCASSSSPRQEFNEKLFFGSGTQLSVL.

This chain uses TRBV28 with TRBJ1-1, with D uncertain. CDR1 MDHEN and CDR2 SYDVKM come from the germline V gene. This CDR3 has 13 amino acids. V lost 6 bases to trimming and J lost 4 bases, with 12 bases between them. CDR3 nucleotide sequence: TGTGCCAGCAGAAGGGCCTTAGGCACTGAAGCTTTCTTT. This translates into CASRRALGTEAFF. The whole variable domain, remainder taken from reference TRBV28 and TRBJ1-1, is DVKVTQSSRYLVKRTGEKVFLECVQDMDHENMFWYRQDPGLGLRLIYFSYDVKMKEKGDIPEGYSVSREKKERFSLILESASTNQTSMYLCASRRALGTEAFFGQGTRLTVV.

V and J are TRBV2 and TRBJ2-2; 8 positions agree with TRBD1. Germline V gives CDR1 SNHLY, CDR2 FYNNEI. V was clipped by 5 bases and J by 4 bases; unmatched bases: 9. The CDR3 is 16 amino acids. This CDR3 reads CASSNMDRALTGELFF. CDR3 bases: TGTGCCAGCAGTAACATGGACAGGGCCCTCACCGGGGAGCTGTTTTTT.

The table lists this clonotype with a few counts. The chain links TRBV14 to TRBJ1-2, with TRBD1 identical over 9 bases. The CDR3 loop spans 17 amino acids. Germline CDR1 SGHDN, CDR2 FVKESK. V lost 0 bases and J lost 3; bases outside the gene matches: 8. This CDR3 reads CASSQDIGTGRDYGYTF. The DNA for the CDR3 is TGTGCCAGCAGCCAAGATATCGGGACAGGGAGGGACTATGGCTACACCTTC.

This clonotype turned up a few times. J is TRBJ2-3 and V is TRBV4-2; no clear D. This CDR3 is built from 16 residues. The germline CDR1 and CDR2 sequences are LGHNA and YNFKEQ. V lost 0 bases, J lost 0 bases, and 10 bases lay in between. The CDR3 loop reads CASSQDLGESTDTQYF. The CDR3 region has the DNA TGTGCCAGCAGCCAAGATCTTGGTGAGAGCACAGATACGCAGTATTTT.

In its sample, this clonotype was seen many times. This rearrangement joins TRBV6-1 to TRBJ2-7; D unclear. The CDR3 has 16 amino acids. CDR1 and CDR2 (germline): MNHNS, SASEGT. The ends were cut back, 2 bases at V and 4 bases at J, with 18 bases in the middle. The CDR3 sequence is CASSEYGLNNGYEQYF. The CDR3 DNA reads TGTGCCAGCAGTGAATATGGCCTCAACAACGGGTACGAGCAGTACTTC.

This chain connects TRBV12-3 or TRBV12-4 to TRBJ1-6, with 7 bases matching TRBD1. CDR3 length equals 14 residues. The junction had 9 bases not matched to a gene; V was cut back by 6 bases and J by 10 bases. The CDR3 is CASSSRQGKSPLHF. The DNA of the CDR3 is TGTGCCAGCAGCTCCCGACAGGGAAAGTCACCCCTCCACTTT.

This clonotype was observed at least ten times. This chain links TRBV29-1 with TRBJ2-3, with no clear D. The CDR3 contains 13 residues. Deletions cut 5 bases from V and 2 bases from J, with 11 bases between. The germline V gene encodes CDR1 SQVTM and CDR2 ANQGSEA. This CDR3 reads CSVRGDLTDTQYF. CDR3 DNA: TGCAGCGTTCGTGGCGACCTCACAGATACGCAGTATTTT.

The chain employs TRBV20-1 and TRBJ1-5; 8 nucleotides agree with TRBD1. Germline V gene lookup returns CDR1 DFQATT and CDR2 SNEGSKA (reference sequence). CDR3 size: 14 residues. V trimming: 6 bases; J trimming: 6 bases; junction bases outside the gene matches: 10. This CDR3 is CSAPGQAPSQPQHF. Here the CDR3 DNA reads TGCAGTGCCCCGGGACAGGCCCCATCTCAGCCCCAGCATTTT.

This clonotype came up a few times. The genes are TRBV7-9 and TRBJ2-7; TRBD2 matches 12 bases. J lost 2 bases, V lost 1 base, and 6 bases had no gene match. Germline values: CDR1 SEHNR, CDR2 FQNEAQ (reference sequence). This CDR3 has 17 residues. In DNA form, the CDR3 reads TGTGCCAGCAGCTTAGAGGCAGGACTAGCGGGGACCTACGAGCAGTACTTC. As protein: CASSLEAGLAGTYEQYF.

The CDR3 bases are TGTGCCAGCAGTTTCGAGCGCAGGGATACGCAGTATTTT. It encodes CASSFERRDTQYF. The chain is built from TRBV27 and TRBJ2-3; no clear D. This CDR3 contains 13 residues. Trimming shortened V by 3 bases and J by 6 bases, and 10 bases separated the two germline ends. The V gene's germline CDR1 is MNHEY and CDR2 SMNVEV (reference sequence).

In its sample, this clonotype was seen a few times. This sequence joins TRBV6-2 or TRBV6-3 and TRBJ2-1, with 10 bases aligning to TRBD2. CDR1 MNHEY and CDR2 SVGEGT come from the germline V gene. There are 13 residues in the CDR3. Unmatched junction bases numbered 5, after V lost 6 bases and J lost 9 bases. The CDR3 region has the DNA TGTGCCAGCAGCTTAACTAGCGGGACTGAGCAGTTCTTC. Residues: CASSLTSGTEQFF.

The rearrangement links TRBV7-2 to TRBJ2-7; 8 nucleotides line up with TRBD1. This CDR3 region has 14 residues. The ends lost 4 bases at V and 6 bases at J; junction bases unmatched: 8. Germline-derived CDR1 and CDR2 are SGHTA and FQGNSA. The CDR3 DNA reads TGTGCCAGCAGCTCCATTAGGACAGGGACCGAGCAGTACTTC. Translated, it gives CASSSIRTGTEQYF.

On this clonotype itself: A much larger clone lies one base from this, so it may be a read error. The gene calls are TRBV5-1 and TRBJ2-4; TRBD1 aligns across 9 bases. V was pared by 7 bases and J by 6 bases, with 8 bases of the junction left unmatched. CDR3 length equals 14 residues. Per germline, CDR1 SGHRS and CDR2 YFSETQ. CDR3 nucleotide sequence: TGCGCCAGCGGCGGGACAGGGCTTACAAACATTCAGTACTTC. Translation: CASGGTGLTNIQYF.

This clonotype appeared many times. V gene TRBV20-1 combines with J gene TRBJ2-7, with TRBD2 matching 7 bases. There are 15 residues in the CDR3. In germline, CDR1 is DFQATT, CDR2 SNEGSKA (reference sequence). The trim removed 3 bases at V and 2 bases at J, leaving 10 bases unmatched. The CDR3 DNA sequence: TGCAGTGCTAGTGGGGGGGATCTGGCGGCCTACGAGCAGTACTTC. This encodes CSASGGDLAAYEQYF.